This T cell receptor beta chain was documented in a study of blood T cell repertoires in COVID-19. The wider study: Specimens from acute and convalescent COVID-19 originated in the United States, Italy and Spain. Nucleic acid was either cDNA or gDNA, and it came from T cells, B-cell-depleted T cells, or PBMCs.

V was cut by 5 bases and J by 3 bases, with 17 bases left in between. This CDR3 is 15 amino acids long. Germline V gives CDR1 MNHEY, CDR2 SMNVEV (reference sequence). Living in 24 US areas, the participants were between roughly 18 and 89 years of age. Researchers sorted participants into cohorts using their self-reported clinical history. Produced via immunoSEQ multiplex PCR; TCRdb's table is partial and in-frame only. The sample holds around 200,000 clones, 86% seen once. The clonotype was recovered from a man aged 35-49 years with acute COVID-19. The chain links TRBV27 to TRBJ2-7; a possible D gene is TRBD1 (5 bases). Sequenced: PBMCs or T cells enriched from blood (not recorded which). CDR3 DNA sequence: TGTGCCAGCAGTCACTCCAGGGAAAAGGGCTACGAGCAGTACTTC. Translating gives CASSHSREKGYEQYF.